This T cell receptor (beta chain) was captured by sequencing in a study of T cells after yellow fever vaccination. Study-level findings and limits: Detected again after the booster were most primary-vaccination clones, at roughly 95% CD4 and roughly 88% CD8.

The CDR3 contains 15 residues. Germline CDR1 SGHRS, CDR2 YFSETQ. There are a few counts of this clonotype. Its target is unknown. One junction end does not reproduce the germline sequence, and a read error may be involved. As TCR cDNA was made by 5'RACE template switching, a universal primer site and UMIs were added. TCRdb itself ran the 5' RACE reads through MiXCR, one entry per CDR3 protein. Among some 390,000 distinct CDR3 sequences listed, 18% were seen once. The sequencing here drew on PBMCs, taken before the yellow fever booster vaccination. The TCR comes from a man aged 18 to 29 who received the YFV17D yellow fever vaccine. The genes are TRBV5-1 and TRBJ2-3; 10 bases map to TRBD2. The chain's CDR3 is CAISIGLADTDTQYF. CDR3 DNA: TGCGCCATCAGCATCGGACTAGCGGACACAGATACGCAGTATTTT.